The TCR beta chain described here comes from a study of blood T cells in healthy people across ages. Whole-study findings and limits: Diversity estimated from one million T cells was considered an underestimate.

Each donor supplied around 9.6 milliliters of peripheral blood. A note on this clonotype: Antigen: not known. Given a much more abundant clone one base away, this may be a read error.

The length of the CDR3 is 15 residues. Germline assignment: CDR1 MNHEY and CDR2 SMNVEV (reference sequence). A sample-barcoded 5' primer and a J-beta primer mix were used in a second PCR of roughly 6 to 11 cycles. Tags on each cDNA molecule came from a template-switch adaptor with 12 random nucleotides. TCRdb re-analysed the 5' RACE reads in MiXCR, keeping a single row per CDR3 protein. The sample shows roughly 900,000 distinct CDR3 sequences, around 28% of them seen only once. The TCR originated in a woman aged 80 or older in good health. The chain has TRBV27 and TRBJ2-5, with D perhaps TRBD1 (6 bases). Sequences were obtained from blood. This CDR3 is CASSLILGTKETRYF. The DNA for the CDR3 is TGTGCCAGCAGTTTAATATTGGGGACAAAAGAGACCCGGTACTTC.